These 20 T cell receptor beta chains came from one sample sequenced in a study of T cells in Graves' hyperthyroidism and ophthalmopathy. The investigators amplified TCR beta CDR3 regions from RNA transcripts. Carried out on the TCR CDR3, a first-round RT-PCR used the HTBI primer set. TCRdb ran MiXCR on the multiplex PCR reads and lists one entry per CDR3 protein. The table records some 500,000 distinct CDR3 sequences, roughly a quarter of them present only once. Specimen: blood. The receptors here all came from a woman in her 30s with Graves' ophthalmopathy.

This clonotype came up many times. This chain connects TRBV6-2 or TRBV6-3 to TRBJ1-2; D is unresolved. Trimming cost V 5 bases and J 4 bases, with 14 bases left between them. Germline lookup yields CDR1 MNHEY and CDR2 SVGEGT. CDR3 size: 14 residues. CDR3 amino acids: CASSQLELGYGYTF. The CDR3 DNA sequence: TGTGCCAGCAGTCAACTGGAACTAGGCTATGGCTACACCTTC.

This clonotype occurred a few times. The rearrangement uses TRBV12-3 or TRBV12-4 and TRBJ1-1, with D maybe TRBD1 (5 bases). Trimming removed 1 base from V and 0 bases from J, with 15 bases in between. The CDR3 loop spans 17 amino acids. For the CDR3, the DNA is TGTGCCAGCAGTTTAGGGCTAGGAGGGACCCTGAACACTGAAGCTTTCTTT. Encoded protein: CASSLGLGGTLNTEAFF.

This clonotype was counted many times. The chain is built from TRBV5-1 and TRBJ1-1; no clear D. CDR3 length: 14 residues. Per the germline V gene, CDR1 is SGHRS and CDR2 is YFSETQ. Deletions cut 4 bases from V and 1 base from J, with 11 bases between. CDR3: CASSMSVGNTEAFF. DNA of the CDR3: TGCGCCAGCAGCATGTCGGTAGGGAACACTGAAGCTTTCTTT.

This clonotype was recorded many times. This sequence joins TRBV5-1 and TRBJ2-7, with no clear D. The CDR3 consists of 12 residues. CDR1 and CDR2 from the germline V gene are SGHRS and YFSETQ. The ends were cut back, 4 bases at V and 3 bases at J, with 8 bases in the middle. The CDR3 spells CASSIGNYEQYF. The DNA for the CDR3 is TGCGCCAGCAGCATTGGAAACTACGAGCAGTACTTC. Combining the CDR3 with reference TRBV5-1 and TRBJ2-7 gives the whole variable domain KAGVTQTPRYLIKTRGQQVTLSCSPISGHRSVSWYQQTPGQGLQFLFEYFSETQRNKGNFPGRFSGRQFSNSRSEMNVSTLELGDSALYLCASSIGNYEQYFGPGTRLTVT.

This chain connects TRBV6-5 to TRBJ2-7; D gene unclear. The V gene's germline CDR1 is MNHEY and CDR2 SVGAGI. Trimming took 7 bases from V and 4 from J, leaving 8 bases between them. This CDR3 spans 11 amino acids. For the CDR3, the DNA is TGTGCCAGCATCCTATTTTACGAGCAGTACTTC. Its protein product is CASILFYEQYF.

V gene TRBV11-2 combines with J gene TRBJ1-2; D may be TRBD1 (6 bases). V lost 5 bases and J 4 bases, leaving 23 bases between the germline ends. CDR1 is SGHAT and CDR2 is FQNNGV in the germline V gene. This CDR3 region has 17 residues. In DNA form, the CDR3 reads TGTGCCAGCAGCGCAAACCGCCTGGGGGGCTTCAGCTATGGCTACACCTTC. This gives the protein CASSANRLGGFSYGYTF.

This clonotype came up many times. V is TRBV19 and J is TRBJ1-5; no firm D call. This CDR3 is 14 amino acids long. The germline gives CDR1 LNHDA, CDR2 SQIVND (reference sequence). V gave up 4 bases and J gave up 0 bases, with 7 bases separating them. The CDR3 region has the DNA TGTGCCAGTAGTACAGAATATAGCAATCAGCCCCAGCATTTT. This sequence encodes CASSTEYSNQPQHF.

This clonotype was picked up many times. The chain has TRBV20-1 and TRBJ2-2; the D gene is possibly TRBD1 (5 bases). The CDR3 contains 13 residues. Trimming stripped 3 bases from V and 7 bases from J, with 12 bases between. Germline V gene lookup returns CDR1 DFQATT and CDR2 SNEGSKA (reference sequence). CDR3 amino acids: CSASLRANGELFF. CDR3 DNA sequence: TGCAGTGCTAGTCTCAGGGCCAACGGGGAGCTGTTTTTT.

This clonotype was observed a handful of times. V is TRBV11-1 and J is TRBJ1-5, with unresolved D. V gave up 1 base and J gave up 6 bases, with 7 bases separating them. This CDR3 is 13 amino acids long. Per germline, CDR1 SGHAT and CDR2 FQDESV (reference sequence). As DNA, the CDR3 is TGTGCCAGCAGCTTAGGGATCGCTCAGCCCCAGCATTTT. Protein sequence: CASSLGIAQPQHF.

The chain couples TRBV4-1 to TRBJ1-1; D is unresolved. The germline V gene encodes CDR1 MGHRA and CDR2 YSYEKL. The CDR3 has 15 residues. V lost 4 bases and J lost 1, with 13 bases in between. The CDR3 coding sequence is TGCGCCAGCAGCCCCCAAGAGGGAGCGAACACTGAAGCTTTCTTT. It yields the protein CASSPQEGANTEAFF.

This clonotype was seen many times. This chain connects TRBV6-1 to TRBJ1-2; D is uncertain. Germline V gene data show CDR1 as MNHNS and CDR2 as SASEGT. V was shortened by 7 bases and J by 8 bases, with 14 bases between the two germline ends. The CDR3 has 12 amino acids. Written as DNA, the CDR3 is TGTGCCAGCAACGCAGGCCTCGGGGGCTACACCTTC. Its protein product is CASNAGLGGYTF.

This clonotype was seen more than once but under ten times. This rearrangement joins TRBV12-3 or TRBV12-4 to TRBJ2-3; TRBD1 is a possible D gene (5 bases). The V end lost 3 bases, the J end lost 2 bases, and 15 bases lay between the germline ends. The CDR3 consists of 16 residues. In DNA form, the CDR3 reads TGTGCCAGCAGTTTTGAGCAGGGCTCTATCACAGATACGCAGTATTTT. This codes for CASSFEQGSITDTQYF.

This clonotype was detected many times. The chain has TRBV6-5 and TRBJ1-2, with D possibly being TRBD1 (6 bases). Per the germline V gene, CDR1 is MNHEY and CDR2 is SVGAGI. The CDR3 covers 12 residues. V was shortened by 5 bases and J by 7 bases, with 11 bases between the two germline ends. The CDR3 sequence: CASSPSDSGYTF. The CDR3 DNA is TGTGCCAGCAGTCCCTCGGACAGTGGCTACACCTTC.

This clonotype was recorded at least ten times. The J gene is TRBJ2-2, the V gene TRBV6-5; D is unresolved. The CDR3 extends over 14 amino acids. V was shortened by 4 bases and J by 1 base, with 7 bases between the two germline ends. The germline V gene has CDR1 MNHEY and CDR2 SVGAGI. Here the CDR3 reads CASSWRENTGELFF. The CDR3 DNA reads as TGTGCCAGCAGTTGGCGCGAGAACACCGGGGAGCTGTTTTTT.

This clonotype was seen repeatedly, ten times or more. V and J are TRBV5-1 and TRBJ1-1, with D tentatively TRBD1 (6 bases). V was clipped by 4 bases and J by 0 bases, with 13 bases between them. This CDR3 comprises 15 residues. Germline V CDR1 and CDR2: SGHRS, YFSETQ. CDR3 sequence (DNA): TGCGCCAGCAGCCCCTTAACAGGGATGAACACTGAAGCTTTCTTT. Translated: CASSPLTGMNTEAFF. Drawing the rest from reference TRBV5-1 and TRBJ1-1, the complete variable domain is KAGVTQTPRYLIKTRGQQVTLSCSPISGHRSVSWYQQTPGQGLQFLFEYFSETQRNKGNFPGRFSGRQFSNSRSEMNVSTLELGDSALYLCASSPLTGMNTEAFFGQGTRLTVV.

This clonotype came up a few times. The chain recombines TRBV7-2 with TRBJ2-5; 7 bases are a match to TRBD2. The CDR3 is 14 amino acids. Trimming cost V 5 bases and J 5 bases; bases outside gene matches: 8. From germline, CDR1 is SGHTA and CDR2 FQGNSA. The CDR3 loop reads CASSPGGFLETQYF. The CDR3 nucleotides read TGTGCCAGCAGCCCCGGGGGGTTTCTCGAGACCCAGTACTTC.

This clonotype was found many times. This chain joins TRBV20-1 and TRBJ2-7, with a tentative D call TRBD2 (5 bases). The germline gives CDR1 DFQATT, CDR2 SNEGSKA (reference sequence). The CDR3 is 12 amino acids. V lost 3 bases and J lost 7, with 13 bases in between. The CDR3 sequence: CSASLWENEQYF. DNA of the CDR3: TGCAGTGCTAGTTTGTGGGAGAATGAGCAGTACTTC.

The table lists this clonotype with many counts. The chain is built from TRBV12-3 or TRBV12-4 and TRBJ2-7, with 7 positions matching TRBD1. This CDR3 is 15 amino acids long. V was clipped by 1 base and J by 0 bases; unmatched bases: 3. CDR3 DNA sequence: TGTGCCAGCAGTTTAGAAAGGGACAGCTCCTACGAGCAGTACTTC. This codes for CASSLERDSSYEQYF.

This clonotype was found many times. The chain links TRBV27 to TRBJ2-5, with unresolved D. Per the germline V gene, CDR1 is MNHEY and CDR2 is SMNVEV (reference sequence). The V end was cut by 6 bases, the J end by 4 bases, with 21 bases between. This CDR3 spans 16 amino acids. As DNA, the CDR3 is TGTGCCAGCAGCCACCCACCTCGATGGGTCCGAGAGACCCAGTACTTC. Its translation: CASSHPPRWVRETQYF.

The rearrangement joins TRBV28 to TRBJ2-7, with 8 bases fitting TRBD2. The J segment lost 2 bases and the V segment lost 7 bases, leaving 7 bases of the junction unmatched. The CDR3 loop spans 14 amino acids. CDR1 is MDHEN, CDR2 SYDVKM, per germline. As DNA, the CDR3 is TGTGCCAGCAAAAGAACGGGGGGGGCCTACGAGCAGTACTTC. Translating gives CASKRTGGAYEQYF.